The 6 T cell receptor beta chains below all came from one sample that was sequenced in a study of Ad26.COV2.S vaccination and SARS-CoV-2 variants listed by TCRdb under 2021. Library construction relied on the immunoSEQ multiplex PCR assay. This immuneACCESS table, as held by TCRdb, lists in-frame sequences with V and J called but not all clones. Of the missing ones, under half trace to an unresolved V gene in checked studies; the others have no known cause. The sample contains roughly 450,000 clones, around 90% of them found a single time. The ten largest clones add up to 12% of the sample. The treatment or condition tag for this specimen amounts to: about 20 received Ad26.COV2.S at low or high dose, single or two shots; about 5 received placebo; per-sample allocation not given. For vaccine and placebo recipients, repertoires were sequenced using samples collected on day 63 after the first injection.

The specimen was peripheral blood, collected in a trial of Ad26.COV2.S vaccine versus placebo. The receptor source for this set is a person aged 18 to 65 who received the Ad26.COV2.S COVID-19 vaccine or a placebo.

This chain links TRBV9 with TRBJ2-1; 9 bases agree with TRBD2. CDR1 SGDLS and CDR2 YYNGEE come from the germline V gene. The CDR3 has 14 residues. V was pared by 2 bases and J by 7 bases, with 4 bases of the junction left unmatched. CDR3 coding DNA: TGTGCCAGCAGCGTCCTAGCGGGAAAGAATGAGCAGTTCTTC. Translating it yields CASSVLAGKNEQFF.

This chain uses TRBV12-5 with TRBJ2-1; maybe TRBD2 (5 bases). Germline V lookup: CDR1 LGHNT, CDR2 FRNRAP. Trimming stripped 2 bases from V and 7 bases from J, with 12 bases between. This CDR3 is 14 amino acids long. CDR3 in amino acids: CASGLPREGNEQFF. The CDR3 DNA reads as TGTGCTAGTGGTTTGCCACGGGAAGGGAATGAGCAGTTCTTC.

The chain's CDR3 is CASSPPVRYEQYF. CDR3 coding DNA: TGTGCCAGCAGTCCTCCTGTTAGGTACGAGCAGTACTTC. This sequence joins TRBV28 and TRBJ2-7; D uncertain. Germline loops: CDR1 MDHEN, CDR2 SYDVKM. This CDR3 is built from 13 residues. Trimming removed 5 bases at V and 4 bases at J, with 12 bases between.

V usage is TRBV4-3 and J usage is TRBJ2-7, with 8 bases fitting TRBD1. CDR3 length: 15 residues. Germline V gives CDR1 LGHNA, CDR2 YSLEER. Trimming cost V 3 bases and J 0 bases; bases outside gene matches: 4. The CDR3 sequence is CASSQRTGYSYEQYF. CDR3 DNA: TGCGCCAGCAGCCAGAGGACAGGGTACTCCTACGAGCAGTACTTC.

A single count supports this clone. The chain couples TRBV7-8 to TRBJ2-4, with a possible D match to TRBD1 (5 bases). V lost 1 base and J lost 3, with 10 bases in between. In germline, CDR1 is SGHVS, CDR2 FQNEAQ. The CDR3 runs 15 residues. CDR3 nucleotides: TGTGCCAGCAGCTTAGTGTCCACAGGCAAAAACATTCAGTACTTC. Translation: CASSLVSTGKNIQYF.

This chain's CDR3 is CASRPQAGELFF. The DNA of the CDR3 is TGTGCCAGTAGGCCCCAAGCCGGGGAGCTGTTTTTT. The chain uses TRBV19 and TRBJ2-2, with D uncertain. This CDR3 is built from 12 residues. V was trimmed by 6 bases and J by 6 bases, leaving 8 bases between them. Germline CDR1 and CDR2: LNHDA and SQIVND (reference sequence).